These T cell receptor beta chains were read from a single sample in a study of vaccination and CD4 T cells after COVID-19. From the PCR reads, TCRdb called clonotypes with MiXCR, one entry per CDR3 protein. The sample lists about 13,000 distinct CDR3 sequences; roughly 27% were seen once. No antigen has been identified for these receptors. The sample was CD4+ T cells from blood, cultured in vitro, taken before SARS-CoV-2 vaccination. The receptors come from a human donor who received a COVID-19 vaccine. Each CDR3 is given with its conserved first and last residue. A D gene is named only where the DNA matches it firmly. Some rows mark clone size as missing; the rest say once, few, many or name a class of expanded clone.

CDR3aa,CDR3nt,d_gene,abundance,j_gene,v_gene
CAWSPTSDKRAYEQYF,TGTGCCTGGAGTCCCACATCGGACAAACGCGCCTACGAGCAGTACTTC,-,few,TRBJ2-7,TRBV30
CASSARQGAETQYF,TGTGCCAGCAGCGCTCGACAGGGGGCAGAGACCCAGTACTTC,TRBD1,-,TRBJ2-5,TRBV7-2
CASSLEPHTTSYEQYF,TGTGCCAGCAGCTTAGAACCCCATACAACCTCCTACGAGCAGTACTTC,-,-,TRBJ2-7,TRBV7-2
CASMAGGSTEAFF,TGTGCCAGCATGGCAGGGGGATCCACTGAAGCTTTCTTT,TRBD1,-,TRBJ1-1,TRBV14
CASSAGPSGGATGELFF,TGTGCCAGCAGTGCGGGCCCTAGCGGGGGGGCCACCGGGGAGCTGTTTTTT,TRBD2,-,TRBJ2-2,TRBV7-2
CASSEAGGSSPLHF,TGCGCCAGCAGTGAAGCAGGGGGCAGTTCACCCCTCCACTTT,TRBD1,-,TRBJ1-6,TRBV10-1
CASSYSDRGDYEQYF,TGTGCCAGCAGTTACTCAGACAGGGGGGACTACGAGCAGTACTTC,TRBD1,few,TRBJ2-7,TRBV6-5
CTSSTGTGPPHIYGYTF,TGTACCAGTAGTACTGGGACAGGCCCTCCTCATATCTATGGCTACACCTTC,TRBD1,-,TRBJ1-2,TRBV19
CASSSGRQETQYF,TGTGCCAGCAGCTCCGGGAGACAAGAGACCCAGTACTTC,-,-,TRBJ2-5,TRBV7-8
CASSWDRTIYGYTF,TGTGCCAGCAGCTGGGACAGGACCATCTATGGCTACACCTTC,TRBD1,once,TRBJ1-2,TRBV5-4
CASRRGHAGSQETQYF,TGTGCCAGCAGGAGGGGGCATGCGGGAAGCCAAGAGACCCAGTACTTC,-,few,TRBJ2-5,TRBV2
CASRDKLWGLRSDTQYF,TGTGCCAGCAGAGACAAGTTGTGGGGGCTCCGTTCAGATACGCAGTATTTT,-,few,TRBJ2-3,TRBV6-1
CASSFLTRYNEQFF,TGTGCCAGCAGTTTTCTAACGCGCTACAATGAGCAGTTCTTC,-,-,TRBJ2-1,TRBV12-3/TRBV12-4
CASSSSWGVDNYGYTF,TGTGCCAGCAGCTCAAGCTGGGGGGTAGATAACTATGGCTACACCTTC,-,-,TRBJ1-2,TRBV12-3/TRBV12-4
CASSLEGPVSDTQYF,TGTGCCAGCAGCTTAGAGGGTCCCGTGTCTGATACGCAGTATTTT,-,-,TRBJ2-3,TRBV7-6
CASRGPQETQYF,TGTGCCAGCAGGGGACCACAAGAGACCCAGTACTTC,-,-,TRBJ2-5,TRBV11-2
CAIMRGGDTDTQYF,TGTGCCATCATGAGGGGGGGGGACACAGATACGCAGTATTTT,-,once,TRBJ2-3,TRBV10-3
CASSESPVGSGQETQYF,TGTGCCAGCAGTGAATCCCCGGTCGGCTCAGGCCAAGAGACCCAGTACTTC,-,-,TRBJ2-5,TRBV6-1
CATSGQGLGEQYF,TGTGCCACCAGTGGTCAGGGACTAGGGGAGCAGTACTTC,TRBD2,-,TRBJ2-7,TRBV24-1
CASSLRGGIGEQYF,TGTGCCAGCAGTTTACGCGGGGGAATCGGCGAGCAGTACTTC,TRBD2,-,TRBJ2-7,TRBV27
CASRRGPDTQYF,TGTGCCAGCAGAAGGGGTCCAGATACGCAGTATTTT,-,few,TRBJ2-3,TRBV6-4
CAISATRTAKETQYF,TGTGCCATCAGTGCTACCAGGACGGCAAAAGAGACCCAGTACTTC,-,-,TRBJ2-5,TRBV10-3
CASSSWVWGQETQYF,TGTGCCAGCAGCTCATGGGTTTGGGGGCAAGAGACCCAGTACTTC,-,-,TRBJ2-5,TRBV7-9
CASSLIKGFGAATEAFF,TGTGCCAGCAGCTTAATCAAGGGATTCGGGGCGGCCACTGAAGCTTTCTTT,-,-,TRBJ1-1,TRBV9
CASSETGERQPQHF,TGTGCCAGCAGTGAGACAGGGGAACGGCAGCCCCAGCATTTT,TRBD1,-,TRBJ1-5,TRBV25-1
CASSAGAYNSPLHF,TGTGCCAGTAGTGCAGGGGCGTATAATTCACCCCTCCACTTT,-,-,TRBJ1-6,TRBV19
CASSDAYEQYF,TGTGCCAGTAGCGACGCATACGAGCAGTACTTC,-,few,TRBJ2-7,TRBV19
CASSRGTGNTIYF,TGTGCCAGCAGCCGGGGTACCGGAAACACCATATATTTT,-,-,TRBJ1-3,TRBV2
CATSAPPGQGDNEQFF,TGTGCCACCAGTGCCCCGCCGGGACAGGGGGACAATGAGCAGTTCTTC,TRBD1,-,TRBJ2-1,TRBV24-1
CASSLTGLGNQPQHF,TGTGCCAGCAGCCTTACAGGGCTAGGCAATCAGCCCCAGCATTTT,-,few,TRBJ1-5,TRBV6-1